This T cell receptor beta chain is from a study of tumor-infiltrating lymphocytes in primary liver carcinoma. Worth noting for this clonotype: Its cognate antigen is unknown. This may come from a read error, since a much larger clone is one base off.

A constant-region primer served to make TCR beta cDNA from around 500 ng total RNA. Three nested multiplex PCR rounds of slightly modified ARM-PCR generated TCR beta libraries. The first two PCR rounds used TRBV1-TRBV30 forward primers with a C-beta reverse primer, about 10 cycles each. TCRdb reanalysed the multiplex PCR reads using MiXCR and keeps one entry per CDR3 protein. Of fewer than 350,000 distinct CDR3 sequences in the sample, roughly 60% are singletons; the top ten hold about 9.4%. The source of the blood RNA was unsorted whole blood, and germline DNA was extracted as well. Germline CDR1 and CDR2: ENHRY and SYGVKD. The CDR3 covers 14 residues. Findings of the study overall: Owing to bulk unsorted samples, no comparison was made between CD4+ and CD8+ repertoires.

The chain is built from TRBV10-3 and TRBJ1-5; no clear D. Sequenced: peripheral blood. The TCR sequence derives from a man aged 40-49 years with primary liver carcinoma and hepatitis B virus infection. CDR3 loop: CAVSESTHNQPQHF. Written as DNA, the CDR3 is TGTGCCGTCAGTGAGTCCACTCACAATCAGCCCCAGCATTTT.